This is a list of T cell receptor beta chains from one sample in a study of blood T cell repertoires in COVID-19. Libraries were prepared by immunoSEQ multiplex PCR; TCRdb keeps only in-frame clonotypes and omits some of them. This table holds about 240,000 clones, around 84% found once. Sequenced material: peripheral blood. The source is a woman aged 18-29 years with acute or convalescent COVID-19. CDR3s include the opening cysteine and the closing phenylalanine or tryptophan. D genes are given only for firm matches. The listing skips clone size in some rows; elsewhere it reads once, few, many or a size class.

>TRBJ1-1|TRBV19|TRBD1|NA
TGTGCCAGTAGTCCCGGACAGGGTAGAGGAGGGACTGAAGCTTTCTTT
CASSPGQGRGGTEAFF
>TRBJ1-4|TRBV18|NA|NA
TGTGCCAGCTCGGTCGTCGCAGGGAATGAAAAACTGTTTTTT
CASSVVAGNEKLFF
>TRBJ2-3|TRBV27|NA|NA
TGTGCCAGCAGTTTAGTTTTCGGGGTCGATACGCAGTATTTT
CASSLVFGVDTQYF
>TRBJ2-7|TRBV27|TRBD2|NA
TGTGCCAGTTCAGCGGGGGGGGTTTATTACGAGCAGTACTTC
CASSAGGVYYEQYF
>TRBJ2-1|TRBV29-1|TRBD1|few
TGCAGCGGACAGGGAATCATAGGCAATGAGCAGTTCTTC
CSGQGIIGNEQFF
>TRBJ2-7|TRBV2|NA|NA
TGTGCCAGCAGTGAACCTAGCGCAAGAGAGTACGAGCAGTACTTC
CASSEPSAREYEQYF
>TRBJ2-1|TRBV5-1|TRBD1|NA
TGCGCCAGCAGCTGGCGACAGGGGGTGAGCTCCTACAATGAGCAGTTCTTC
CASSWRQGVSSYNEQFF
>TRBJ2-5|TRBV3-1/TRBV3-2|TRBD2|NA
TGTGCCAGCAGCCAGACTAGCGGAGGAGGGGCCCAGTACTTC
CASSQTSGGGAQYF
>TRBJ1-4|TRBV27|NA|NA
TGTGCCAGCAGCGCTTTTGCAGCTAATGAAAAACTGTTTTTT
CASSAFAANEKLFF
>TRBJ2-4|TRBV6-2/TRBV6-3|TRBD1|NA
TGTGCCAGCAGTTGGGACAGACTACTAGCCAAAAACATTCAGTACTTC
CASSWDRLLAKNIQYF
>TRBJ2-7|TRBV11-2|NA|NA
TGTGCCAGCAGCTTACAGGTCCCCCCAGAGCAGTACTTC
CASSLQVPPEQYF
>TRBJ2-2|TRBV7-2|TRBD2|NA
TGTGCCAGCAGCTTAGCGGCTAGCGGGAGGACCGGGGAGCTGTTTTTT
CASSLAASGRTGELFF
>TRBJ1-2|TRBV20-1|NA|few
TGCAGTGCTAGAGATCGAGGGCGCTACACCTTC
CSARDRGRYTF
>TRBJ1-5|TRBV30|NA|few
TGTGCCTGGAGTCGGGGAAGCAATCAGCCCCAGCATTTT
CAWSRGSNQPQHF
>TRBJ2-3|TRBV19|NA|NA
TGTGCCAGTAGACAGGGACAAGATACGCAGTATTTT
CASRQGQDTQYF
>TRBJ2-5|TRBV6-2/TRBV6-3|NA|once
TGTGCCAGCAGTTACAAAATCGCGCAAGAGACCCAGTACTTC
CASSYKIAQETQYF
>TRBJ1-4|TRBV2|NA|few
TGTGCCAGCAGCGTTCCGGGAAACTTTTTTTCCACTAATGAAAAACTGTTTTTT
CASSVPGNFFSTNEKLFF
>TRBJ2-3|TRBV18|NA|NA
TGTGCCAGCTCACCCTCAAGCCCAACGCGGCGCACAGATACGCAGTATTTT
CASSPSSPTRRTDTQYF
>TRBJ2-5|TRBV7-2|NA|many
TGTGCCAGCAGCCGTAGTTCGCAGGGGGAGACCCAGTACTTC
CASSRSSQGETQYF
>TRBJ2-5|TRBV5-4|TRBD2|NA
TGTGCCAGCAGCTCCGGACTAGCGGGAGAGACCCAGTACTTC
CASSSGLAGETQYF
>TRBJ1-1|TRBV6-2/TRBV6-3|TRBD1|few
TGTGCCAGCAGTTATGGACAGGGAGACACTGAAGCTTTCTTT
CASSYGQGDTEAFF
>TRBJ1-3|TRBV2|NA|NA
TGTGCCAGCAGTCTGGCCAGGGCCTCTGGAAACACCATATATTTT
CASSLARASGNTIYF
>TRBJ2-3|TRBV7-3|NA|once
TGTGCCAGCAGCTCCGGTGTGGTCGCAGATACGCAGTATTTT
CASSSGVVADTQYF
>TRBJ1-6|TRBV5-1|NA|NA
TGCGCCAGCAGCTTGTCAGGATCCTATAATTCACCCCTCCACTTT
CASSLSGSYNSPLHF
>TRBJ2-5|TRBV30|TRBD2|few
TGTGCCTGGAGGCAATCCGGGACTACTAAATTCCAAGAGACCCAGTACTTC
CAWRQSGTTKFQETQYF
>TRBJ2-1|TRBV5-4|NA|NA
TGTGCCAGCAGCTTGGGGGGGGATTCCCCCTACAATGAGCAGTTCTTC
CASSLGGDSPYNEQFF
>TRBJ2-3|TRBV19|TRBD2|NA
TGTGCCAGTAGTAGGACTAGCGGGAGGGCTTATAGCACAGATACGCAGTATTTT
CASSRTSGRAYSTDTQYF
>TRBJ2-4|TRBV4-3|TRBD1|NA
TGCGCCAGCAGCCAAGAGGGACAGGGAGGGGGACAAAGTTGGGTTCAGTACTTC
CASSQEGQGGGQSWVQYF
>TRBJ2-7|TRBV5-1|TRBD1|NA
TGCGCCAGCAGCGAGGACAGGTTTTACGAGCAGTACTTC
CASSEDRFYEQYF
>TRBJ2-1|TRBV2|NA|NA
TGTGCCAGCTGGGACTCGACTTCAGAGCAGTTCTTC
CASWDSTSEQFF
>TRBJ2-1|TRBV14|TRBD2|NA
TGTGCCAGCAGCTCTCTAGCGGGAGCCGCGGCAGGCTCCTACAATGAGCAGTTCTTC
CASSSLAGAAAGSYNEQFF
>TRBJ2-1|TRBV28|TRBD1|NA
TGTGCCAGCAGTTTATATCTCGGACAGGTCCGAGGAAGCTCCTACAATGAGCAGTTCTTC
CASSLYLGQVRGSSYNEQFF
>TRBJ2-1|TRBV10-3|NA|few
TGTGCCATCAGTGAGTTAAATGAGCAGTTCTTC
CAISELNEQFF
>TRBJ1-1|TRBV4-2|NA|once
TGTGCCAGCAGCCAGCCGGAGGCAGCGAACACTGAAGCTTTCTTT
CASSQPEAANTEAFF
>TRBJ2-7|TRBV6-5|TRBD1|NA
TGTGCCAGCAGCCTACAGGGGACAGCCTACGAGCAGTACTTC
CASSLQGTAYEQYF
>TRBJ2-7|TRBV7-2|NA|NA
TGTGCCAGCAGTTCCCAGGTCTCCTACGAGCAGTACTTC
CASSSQVSYEQYF
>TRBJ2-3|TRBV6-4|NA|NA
TGTGCCAGCAGTGACTCTTTGTGGGGGGAGACGCAGTATTTT
CASSDSLWGETQYF
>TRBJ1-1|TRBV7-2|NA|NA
TGTGCCAGCAGCTTATTGCGGGGTCGCACTGAAGCTTTCTTT
CASSLLRGRTEAFF
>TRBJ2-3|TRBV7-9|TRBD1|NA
TGTGCCAGCAGCTTAGAGCATGACAGGGCGTTCGTCACAGATACGCAGTATTTT
CASSLEHDRAFVTDTQYF
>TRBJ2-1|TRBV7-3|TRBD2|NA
TGTGCCAGCAGCCTAGTGGCGGGAGTAGGAGATGAGCAGTTCTTC
CASSLVAGVGDEQFF
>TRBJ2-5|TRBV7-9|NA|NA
TGTGCCAGCAGCTTAGGGAGGGGGCAGCAAGAGACCCAGTACTTC
CASSLGRGQQETQYF
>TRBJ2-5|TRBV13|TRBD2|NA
TGTGCCAGCAGCTTCAGGCTAGCGGGGAACCAAGAGACCCAGTACTTC
CASSFRLAGNQETQYF